This entry lists 15 T cell receptor beta chains sequenced from one sample in a study of Tregs in tolerant kidney transplant recipients. Sequencing used immunoSEQ multiplex PCR; TCRdb keeps in-frame clones, though not all of them. This table has some 100,000 clones, about 91% appearing once. Sequenced sample: CD4+ T cells from blood. The receptors originated from a human donor in good health.

The genes are TRBV18 and TRBJ2-7; D gene ambiguous. The germline V gene encodes CDR1 KGHSH and CDR2 LQKENI. The V end lost 4 bases, the J end lost 6 bases, and 16 bases lay between the germline ends. The CDR3 is 14 amino acids. CDR3 sequence reads: CASSLRADPSEQYF. Here the CDR3 DNA reads TGTGCCAGCTCACTCCGGGCAGACCCTAGCGAGCAGTACTTC.

The DNA of the CDR3 is TGCGCCAGCGGGACTAGCGGGAGATCCCAGTACTTC. This translates into CASGTSGRSQYF. The genes are TRBV10-2 and TRBJ2-5, with 14 bases identical to TRBD2. Germline loops: CDR1 WSHSY, CDR2 SAAADI. J gave up 9 bases and V 8 bases, and 2 bases lay outside the gene matches. The CDR3 loop spans 12 amino acids.

The chain combines TRBV6-6 with TRBJ2-5, with D possibly matching TRBD2 (6 bases). In germline, CDR1 is MNHNY, CDR2 SVGAGI (reference sequence). Deletions cut 5 bases from V and 5 bases from J, with 18 bases between. The CDR3 contains 15 residues. In DNA, the CDR3 is TGTGCCAGCAGTCCGGCGGGATTTCCCCAGGAGACCCAGTACTTC. Amino acids: CASSPAGFPQETQYF.

The chain is built from TRBV19 and TRBJ1-2; D is possibly TRBD1 (5 bases). From germline, CDR1 is LNHDA and CDR2 SQIVND (reference sequence). V was cut by 7 bases and J by 5 bases, with 14 bases left in between. The CDR3 runs to 13 residues. CDR3 DNA: TGTGCCAGTACCTGGGACTGGAGATATGGCTACACCTTC. It is translated as CASTWDWRYGYTF.

This chain links TRBV5-1 with TRBJ1-1; the D is unclear. The CDR3 runs 15 residues. V gave up 4 bases and J gave up 3 bases, with 16 bases separating them. Per germline, CDR1 SGHRS and CDR2 YFSETQ. The CDR3 loop is CASSTLTRWDTEAFF. The CDR3, as DNA: TGCGCCAGCAGCACGTTGACAAGATGGGACACTGAAGCTTTCTTT.

The table lists this clone with a count of one. The chain couples TRBV29-1 to TRBJ2-7; the match to TRBD1 covers 7 bases. Germline-derived CDR1 and CDR2 are SQVTM and ANQGSEA. This CDR3 region has 13 residues. The trim removed 3 bases at V and 5 bases at J, leaving 7 bases unmatched. CDR3: CSVDTTGSHEQYF. CDR3 sequence (DNA): TGCAGCGTTGATACGACAGGGAGCCACGAGCAGTACTTC.

The chain has TRBV13 and TRBJ2-2; D not resolved. This CDR3 is 15 amino acids long. The germline V gene encodes CDR1 PRHDT and CDR2 FYEKMQ (reference sequence). Trimming shortened V by 1 base and J by 7 bases, and 13 bases separated the two germline ends. CDR3 sequence (DNA): TGTGCCAGCAGCTTAGTCGGCCCGACTGGCGGGGAGCTGTTTTTT. It encodes CASSLVGPTGGELFF.

The chain couples TRBV7-2 to TRBJ1-3; no definite D call. CDR1 SGHTA and CDR2 FQGNSA come from the germline V gene. With 6 bases removed from V and 8 bases from J, the gap between germline ends came to 14 bases. The CDR3 extends over 13 amino acids. The CDR3 sequence is CASSSSLGDTIYF. CDR3 in DNA: TGTGCCAGCAGTTCTTCCCTCGGTGACACCATATATTTT. Full variable domain (rest looked up from reference TRBV7-2 and TRBJ1-3): GAGVSQSPSNKVTEKGKDVELRCDPISGHTALYWYRQSLGQGLEFLIYFQGNSAPDKSGLPSDRFSAERTGGSVSTLTIQRTQQEDSAVYLCASSSSLGDTIYFGEGSWLTVV.

The V call is TRBV30, the J call TRBJ1-6; TRBD1 matches 10 bases. The CDR3 sequence is 17 residues long. Germline V gene lookup returns CDR1 GTSNPN and CDR2 SVGIG (reference sequence). The ends lost 4 bases at V and 4 bases at J; junction bases unmatched: 10. The CDR3 reads CAWKGTGAGFYNSPLHF. DNA for the CDR3: TGTGCCTGGAAAGGGACAGGGGCGGGTTTTTATAATTCACCCCTCCACTTT.

V and J are TRBV7-8 and TRBJ2-2; D remains unclear. V lost 0 bases and J lost 6, with 8 bases in between. The germline CDR1 and CDR2 sequences are SGHVS and FQNEAQ. The CDR3 has 14 amino acids. DNA for the CDR3: TGTGCCAGCAGCTTAGCGGGCTTTGCCGGGGAGCTGTTTTTT. This sequence encodes CASSLAGFAGELFF.

The rearrangement links TRBV6-5 to TRBJ1-2, with D maybe TRBD1 (6 bases). This CDR3 spans 15 amino acids. Germline loops: CDR1 MNHEY, CDR2 SVGAGI. The V end was cut by 7 bases, the J end by 0 bases, with 15 bases between. The CDR3 DNA reads as TGTGCCAGCACCCGCCGGACAGCATCTAACTATGGCTACACCTTC. It specifies CASTRRTASNYGYTF.

Concerning this clone itself: A read error may produce the germline difference seen at one junction end. The rearrangement links TRBV11-2 to TRBJ1-2; D is perhaps TRBD1 (5 bases). Germline V lookup: CDR1 SGHAT, CDR2 FQNNGV. The CDR3 extends over 12 amino acids. The CDR3 bases are TGTGCCAGCAGCTTGGACACCCGGATGTTTGTTTTC. This codes for CASSLDTRMFVF.

This chain joins TRBV10-3 and TRBJ2-2, with 15 bases aligning to TRBD2. The CDR3 spans 19 residues. Germline CDR1 reads ENHRY; CDR2 reads SYGVKD. V lost 6 bases, J lost 1 base, and 9 bases stayed unmatched. The CDR3 sequence is CAISPWTSGRDGNTGELFF. Here the CDR3 DNA reads TGTGCCATCAGCCCCTGGACTAGCGGGAGGGACGGGAACACCGGGGAGCTGTTTTTT.

The chain has TRBV5-8 and TRBJ2-6, with D unclear. Per germline, CDR1 SGHTS and CDR2 YDEGEE. This CDR3 region has 15 residues. V was shortened by 3 bases and J by 1 base, with 8 bases between the two germline ends. The CDR3 DNA follows: TGTGCCAGCAGCTCTATAGAGTCTGGGGCCAACGTCCTGACTTTC. Its translation: CASSSIESGANVLTF.

The V call is TRBV4-2, the J call TRBJ2-3, with TRBD2 matching over 9 bases. This CDR3 region has 17 residues. V lost 5 bases, J lost 4 bases, and 13 bases stayed unmatched. The germline V gene encodes CDR1 LGHNA and CDR2 YNFKEQ. CDR3 sequence (DNA): TGTGCCAGCAGCTTCCGCGGGGGGGAAGGGCAGGCAGATACGCAGTATTTT. Its protein is CASSFRGGEGQADTQYF.